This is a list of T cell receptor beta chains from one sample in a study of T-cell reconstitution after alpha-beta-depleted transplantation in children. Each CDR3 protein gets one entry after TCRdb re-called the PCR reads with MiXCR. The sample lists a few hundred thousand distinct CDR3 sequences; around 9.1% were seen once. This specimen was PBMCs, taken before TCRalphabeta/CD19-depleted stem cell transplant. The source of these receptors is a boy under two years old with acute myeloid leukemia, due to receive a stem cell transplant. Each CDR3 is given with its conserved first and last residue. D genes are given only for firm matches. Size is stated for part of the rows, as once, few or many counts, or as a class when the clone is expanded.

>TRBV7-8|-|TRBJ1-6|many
CASSLAWYGNSPLHF
TGTGCCAGCAGCCTAGCGTGGTATGGAAATTCACCCCTCCACTTT
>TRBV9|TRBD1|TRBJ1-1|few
CASSVAGSTGDTEAFF
TGTGCCAGCAGCGTAGCGGGGTCGACAGGGGACACTGAAGCTTTCTTT
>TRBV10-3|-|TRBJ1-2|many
CAISETGDGYTF
TGTGCCATCAGTGAAACCGGGGATGGCTACACCTTC
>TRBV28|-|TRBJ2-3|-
CASSSQFTDTQYF
TGTGCCAGCAGTTCCCAATTCACAGATACGCAGTATTTT
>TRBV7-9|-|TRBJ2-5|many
CASSLPTGTQYF
TGTGCCAGCAGCTTACCTACGGGGACCCAGTACTTC
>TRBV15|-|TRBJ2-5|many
CATSRDRGRLETQYF
TGTGCCACCAGCAGAGATAGGGGCAGGTTAGAGACCCAGTACTTC
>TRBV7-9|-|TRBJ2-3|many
CASSTGPSTDTQYF
TGTGCCAGCAGCACCGGACCGAGCACAGATACGCAGTATTTT
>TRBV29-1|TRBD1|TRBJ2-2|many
CSVDGTGNTGELFF
TGCAGCGTTGATGGGACAGGGAACACCGGGGAGCTGTTTTTT
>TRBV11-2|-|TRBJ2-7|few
CASSLDVHTYEQYF
TGTGCCAGCAGCTTAGATGTCCATACCTACGAGCAGTACTTC
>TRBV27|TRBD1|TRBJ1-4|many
CASSFSLTGTNEKLFF
TGTGCCAGCAGTTTCTCGCTGACAGGGACAAATGAAAAACTGTTTTTT
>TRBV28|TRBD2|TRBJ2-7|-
CASRQRLAGDYEQYF
TGTGCCAGCAGACAAAGACTAGCGGGAGACTACGAGCAGTACTTC
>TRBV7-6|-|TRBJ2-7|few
CASSQHMASYEQYF
TGTGCCAGCAGCCAGCACATGGCCTCCTACGAGCAGTACTTC
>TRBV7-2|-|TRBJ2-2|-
CASSLATAAGELFF
TGTGCCAGCAGCTTAGCAACGGCGGCCGGGGAGCTGTTTTTT
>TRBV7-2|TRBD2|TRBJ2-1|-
CASSLALTSGRNEQFF
TGTGCCAGCAGCTTAGCGCTAACTAGCGGGAGAAATGAGCAGTTCTTC
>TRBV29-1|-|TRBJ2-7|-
CSLSGQYTYEQYF
TGCAGCCTCTCCGGACAGTATACCTACGAGCAGTACTTC
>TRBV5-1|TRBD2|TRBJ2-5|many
CASSLGLARQTRETQYF
TGCGCCAGCAGCTTGGGACTAGCTCGACAAACCCGAGAGACCCAGTACTTC
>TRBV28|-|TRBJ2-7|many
CASSFHRVGEYEQYF
TGTGCCAGCAGTTTCCACAGGGTGGGGGAGTACGAGCAGTACTTC
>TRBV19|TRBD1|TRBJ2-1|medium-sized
CASSNRDREYSYNEQFF
TGTGCCAGTAGTAACCGGGACAGGGAATATTCCTACAATGAGCAGTTCTTC